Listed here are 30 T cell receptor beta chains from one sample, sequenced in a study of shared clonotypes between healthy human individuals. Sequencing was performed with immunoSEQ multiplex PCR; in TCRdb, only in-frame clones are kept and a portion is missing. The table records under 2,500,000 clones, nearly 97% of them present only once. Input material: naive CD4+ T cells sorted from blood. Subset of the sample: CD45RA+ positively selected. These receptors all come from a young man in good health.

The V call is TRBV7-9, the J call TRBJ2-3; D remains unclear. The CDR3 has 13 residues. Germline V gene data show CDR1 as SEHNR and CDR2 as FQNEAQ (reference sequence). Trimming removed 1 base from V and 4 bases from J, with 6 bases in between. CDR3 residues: CASSLEQPDTQYF. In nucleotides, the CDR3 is TGTGCCAGCAGCTTAGAACAGCCAGATACGCAGTATTTT.

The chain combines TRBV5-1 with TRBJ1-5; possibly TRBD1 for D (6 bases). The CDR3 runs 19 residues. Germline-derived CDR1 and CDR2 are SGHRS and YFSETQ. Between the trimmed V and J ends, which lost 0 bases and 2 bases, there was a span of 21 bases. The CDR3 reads CASSLEVQGRWFGNQPQHF. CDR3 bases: TGCGCCAGCAGCTTGGAAGTCCAGGGGCGCTGGTTTGGCAATCAGCCCCAGCATTTT.

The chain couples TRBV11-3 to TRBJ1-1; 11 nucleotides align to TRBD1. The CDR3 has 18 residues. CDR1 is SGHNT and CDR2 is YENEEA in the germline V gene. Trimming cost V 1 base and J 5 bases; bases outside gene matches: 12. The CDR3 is CASSLGDLDRGRRTEAFF. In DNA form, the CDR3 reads TGTGCCAGCAGCTTAGGGGATCTGGACAGGGGGCGCCGGACTGAAGCTTTCTTT. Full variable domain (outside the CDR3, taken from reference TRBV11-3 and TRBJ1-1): EAGVVQSPRYKIIEKKQPVAFWCNPISGHNTLYWYLQNLGQGPELLIRYENEEAVDDSQLPKDRFSAERLKGVDSTLKIQPAELGDSAVYLCASSLGDLDRGRRTEAFFGQGTRLTVV.

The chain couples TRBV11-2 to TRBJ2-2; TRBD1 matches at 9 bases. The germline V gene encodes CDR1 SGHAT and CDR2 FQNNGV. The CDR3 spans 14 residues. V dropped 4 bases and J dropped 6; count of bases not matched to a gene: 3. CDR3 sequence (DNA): TGTGCCAGCAGCTGGGGGGACAGGGCCGGGGAGCTGTTTTTT. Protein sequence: CASSWGDRAGELFF.

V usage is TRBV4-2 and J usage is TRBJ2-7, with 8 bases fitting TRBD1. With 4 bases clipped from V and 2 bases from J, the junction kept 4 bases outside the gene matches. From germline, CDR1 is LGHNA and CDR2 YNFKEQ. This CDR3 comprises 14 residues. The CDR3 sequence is CASSLGDRTYEQYF. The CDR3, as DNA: TGTGCCAGCAGCCTAGGGGACAGGACCTACGAGCAGTACTTC.

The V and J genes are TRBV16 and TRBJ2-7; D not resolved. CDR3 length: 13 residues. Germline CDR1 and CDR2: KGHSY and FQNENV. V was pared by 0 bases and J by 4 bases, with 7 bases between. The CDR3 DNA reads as TGTGCCAGCAGCCAATCCTCCCAGTACGAGCAGTACTTC. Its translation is CASSQSSQYEQYF.

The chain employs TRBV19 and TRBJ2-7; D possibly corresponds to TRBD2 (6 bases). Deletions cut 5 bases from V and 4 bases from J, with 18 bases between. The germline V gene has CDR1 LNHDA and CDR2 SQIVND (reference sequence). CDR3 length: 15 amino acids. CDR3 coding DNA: TGTGCCAGTAGTCTCACCCACGGGACTGGGTACGAGCAGTACTTC. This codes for CASSLTHGTGYEQYF.

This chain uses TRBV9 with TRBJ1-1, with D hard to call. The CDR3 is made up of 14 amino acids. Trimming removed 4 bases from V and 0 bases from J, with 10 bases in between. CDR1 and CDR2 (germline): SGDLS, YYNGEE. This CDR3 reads CASSSTPMNTEAFF. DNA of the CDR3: TGTGCCAGCAGCAGTACACCAATGAACACTGAAGCTTTCTTT.

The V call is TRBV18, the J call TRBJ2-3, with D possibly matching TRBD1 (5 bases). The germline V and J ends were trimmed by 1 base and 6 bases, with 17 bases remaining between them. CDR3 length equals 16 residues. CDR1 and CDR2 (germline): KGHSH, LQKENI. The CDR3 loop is CASSPLFKSAGDTQYF. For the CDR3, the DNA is TGTGCCAGCTCACCACTTTTTAAATCGGCAGGGGATACGCAGTATTTT.

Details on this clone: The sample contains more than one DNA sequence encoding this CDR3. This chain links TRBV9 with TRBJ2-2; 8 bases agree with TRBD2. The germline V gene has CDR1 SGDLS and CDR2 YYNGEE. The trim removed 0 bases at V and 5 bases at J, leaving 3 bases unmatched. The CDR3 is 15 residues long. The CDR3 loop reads CASSVAGGPTGELFF. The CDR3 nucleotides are TGTGCCAGCAGCGTAGCGGGGGGGCCAACCGGGGAGCTGTTTTTT.

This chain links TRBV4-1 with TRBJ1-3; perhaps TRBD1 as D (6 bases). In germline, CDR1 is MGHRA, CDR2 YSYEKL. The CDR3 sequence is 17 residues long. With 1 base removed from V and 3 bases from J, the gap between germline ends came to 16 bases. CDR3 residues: CASSQGLLLDSGNTIYF. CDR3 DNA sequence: TGCGCCAGCAGCCAAGGCCTCCTTCTGGACAGTGGAAACACCATATATTTT.

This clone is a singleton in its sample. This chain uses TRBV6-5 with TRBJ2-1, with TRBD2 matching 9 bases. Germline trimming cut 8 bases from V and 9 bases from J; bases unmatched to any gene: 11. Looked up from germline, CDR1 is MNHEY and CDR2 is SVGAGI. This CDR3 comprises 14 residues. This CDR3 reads CASGLVSGGAEQFF. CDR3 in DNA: TGTGCCAGCGGCCTGGTTAGCGGGGGAGCTGAGCAGTTCTTC.

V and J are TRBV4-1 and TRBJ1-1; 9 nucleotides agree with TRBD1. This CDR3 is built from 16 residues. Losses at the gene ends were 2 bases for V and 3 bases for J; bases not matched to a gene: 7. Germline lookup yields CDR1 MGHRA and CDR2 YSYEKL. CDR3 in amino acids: CASSQTGQGRHTEAFF. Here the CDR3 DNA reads TGCGCCAGCAGCCAAACCGGACAGGGGAGGCACACTGAAGCTTTCTTT.

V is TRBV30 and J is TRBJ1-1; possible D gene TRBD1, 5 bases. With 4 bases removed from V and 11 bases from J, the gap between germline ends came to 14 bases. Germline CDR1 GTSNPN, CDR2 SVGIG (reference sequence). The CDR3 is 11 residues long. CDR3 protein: CAWNKQVRAFF. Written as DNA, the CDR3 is TGTGCCTGGAACAAACAGGTGCGTGCTTTCTTT.

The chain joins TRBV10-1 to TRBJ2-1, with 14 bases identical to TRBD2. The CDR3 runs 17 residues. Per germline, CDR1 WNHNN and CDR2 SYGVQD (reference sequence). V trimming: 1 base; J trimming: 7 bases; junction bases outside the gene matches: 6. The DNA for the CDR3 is TGCGCCAGCAGTGAGTTTGGGACTAGCGGGAGTCGGAATGAGCAGTTCTTC. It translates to CASSEFGTSGSRNEQFF.

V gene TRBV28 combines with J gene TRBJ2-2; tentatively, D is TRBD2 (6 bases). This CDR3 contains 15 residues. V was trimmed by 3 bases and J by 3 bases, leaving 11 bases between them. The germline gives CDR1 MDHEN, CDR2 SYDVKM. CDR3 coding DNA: TGTGCCAGCAGTTTTAGGCGGGGACACACCGGGGAGCTGTTTTTT. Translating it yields CASSFRRGHTGELFF.

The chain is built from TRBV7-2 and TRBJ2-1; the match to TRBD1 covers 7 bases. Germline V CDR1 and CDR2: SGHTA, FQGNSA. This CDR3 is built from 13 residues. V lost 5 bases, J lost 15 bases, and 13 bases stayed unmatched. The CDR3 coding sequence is TGTGCCAGCAGCCTATACAGGGGTACGGATCCGTTCTTC. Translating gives CASSLYRGTDPFF.

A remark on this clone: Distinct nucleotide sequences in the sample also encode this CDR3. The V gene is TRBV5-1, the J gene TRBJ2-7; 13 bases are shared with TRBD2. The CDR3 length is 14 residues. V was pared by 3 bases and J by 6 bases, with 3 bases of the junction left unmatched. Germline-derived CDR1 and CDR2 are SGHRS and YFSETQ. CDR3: CASSSGLAGAEQYF. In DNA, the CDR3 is TGCGCCAGCAGCTCTGGACTAGCGGGGGCCGAGCAGTACTTC.

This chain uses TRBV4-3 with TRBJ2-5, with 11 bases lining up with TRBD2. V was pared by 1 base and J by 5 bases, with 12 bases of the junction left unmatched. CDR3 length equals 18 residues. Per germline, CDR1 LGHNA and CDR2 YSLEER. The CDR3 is CASSQGDLLAGVAETQYF. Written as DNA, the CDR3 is TGCGCCAGCAGCCAAGGAGACTTACTAGCGGGAGTTGCGGAGACCCAGTACTTC.

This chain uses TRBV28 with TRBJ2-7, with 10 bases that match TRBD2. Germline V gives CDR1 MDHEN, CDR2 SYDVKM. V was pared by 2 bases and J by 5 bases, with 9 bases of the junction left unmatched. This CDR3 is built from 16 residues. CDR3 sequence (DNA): TGTGCCAGCAGTTTACCCGGGACTAGCGTTTCCCACGAGCAGTACTTC. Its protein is CASSLPGTSVSHEQYF.

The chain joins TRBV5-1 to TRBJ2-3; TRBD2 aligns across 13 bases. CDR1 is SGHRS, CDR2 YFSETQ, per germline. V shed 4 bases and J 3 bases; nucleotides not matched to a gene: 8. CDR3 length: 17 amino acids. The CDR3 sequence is CASSQRTSGSRTDTQYF. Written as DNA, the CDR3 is TGCGCCAGCAGCCAAAGGACTAGCGGGAGTAGAACAGATACGCAGTATTTT.

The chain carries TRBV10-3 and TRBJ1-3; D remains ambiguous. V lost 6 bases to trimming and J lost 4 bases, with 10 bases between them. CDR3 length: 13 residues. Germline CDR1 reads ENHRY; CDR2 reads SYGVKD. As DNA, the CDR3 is TGTGCCATCAGCCGGACCGAAGGAAACACCATATATTTT. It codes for CAISRTEGNTIYF.

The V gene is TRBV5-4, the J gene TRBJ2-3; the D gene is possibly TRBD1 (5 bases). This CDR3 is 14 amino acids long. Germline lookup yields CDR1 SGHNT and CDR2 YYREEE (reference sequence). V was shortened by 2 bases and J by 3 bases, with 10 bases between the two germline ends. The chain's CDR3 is CASSFDSLTDTQYF. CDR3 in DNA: TGTGCCAGCAGCTTTGACAGTCTGACAGATACGCAGTATTTT.

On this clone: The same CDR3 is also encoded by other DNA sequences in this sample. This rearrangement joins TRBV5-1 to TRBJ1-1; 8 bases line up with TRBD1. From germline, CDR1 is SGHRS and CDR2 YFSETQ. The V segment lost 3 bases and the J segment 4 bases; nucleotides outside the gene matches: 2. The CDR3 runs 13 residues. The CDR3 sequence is CASSSTGGTEAFF. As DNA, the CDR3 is TGCGCCAGCAGCTCAACAGGGGGCACTGAAGCTTTCTTT.

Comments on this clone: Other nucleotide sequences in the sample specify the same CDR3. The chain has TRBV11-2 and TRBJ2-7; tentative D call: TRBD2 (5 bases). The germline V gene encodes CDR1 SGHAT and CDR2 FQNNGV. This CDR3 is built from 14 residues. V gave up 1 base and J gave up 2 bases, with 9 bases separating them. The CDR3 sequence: CASSLGTGPYEQYF. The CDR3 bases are TGTGCCAGCAGCTTAGGGACTGGGCCCTACGAGCAGTACTTC.

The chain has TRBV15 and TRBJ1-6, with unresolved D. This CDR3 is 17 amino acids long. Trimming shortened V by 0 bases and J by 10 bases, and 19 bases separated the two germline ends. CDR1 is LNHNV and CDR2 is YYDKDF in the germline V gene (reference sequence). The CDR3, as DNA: TGTGCCACCAGCAGAGATCCGGGCAGTTTGTCGGGATCACCCCTCCACTTT. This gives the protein CATSRDPGSLSGSPLHF.

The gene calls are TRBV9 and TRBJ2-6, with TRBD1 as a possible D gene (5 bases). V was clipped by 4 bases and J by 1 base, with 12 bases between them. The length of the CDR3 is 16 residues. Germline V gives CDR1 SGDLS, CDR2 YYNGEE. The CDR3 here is CASSKRQPSGANVLTF. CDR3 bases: TGTGCCAGCAGCAAGCGACAGCCTTCTGGGGCCAACGTCCTGACTTTC.

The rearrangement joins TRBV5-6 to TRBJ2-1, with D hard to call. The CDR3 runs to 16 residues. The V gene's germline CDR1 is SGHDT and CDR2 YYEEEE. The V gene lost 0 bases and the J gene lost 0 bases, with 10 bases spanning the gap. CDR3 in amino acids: CASSLGGPHSYNEQFF. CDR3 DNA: TGTGCCAGCAGCTTGGGGGGTCCTCACTCCTACAATGAGCAGTTCTTC.

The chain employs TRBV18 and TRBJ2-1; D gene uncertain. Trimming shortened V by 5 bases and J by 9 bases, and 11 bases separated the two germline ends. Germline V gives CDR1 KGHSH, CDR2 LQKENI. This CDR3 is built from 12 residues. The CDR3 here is CASSLIEIEQFF. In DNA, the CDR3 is TGTGCCAGCTCATTAATCGAGATTGAGCAGTTCTTC.

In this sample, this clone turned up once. The CDR3 coding sequence is TGTGCCAGCAGCTATACGAACACTGAAGCTTTCTTT. This translates into CASSYTNTEAFF. This chain joins TRBV5-6 and TRBJ1-1, with D uncertain. Germline V gene sequence: CDR1 SGHDT, CDR2 YYEEEE. Trimming took 3 bases from V and 1 from J, leaving 4 bases between them. The CDR3 totals 12 residues.